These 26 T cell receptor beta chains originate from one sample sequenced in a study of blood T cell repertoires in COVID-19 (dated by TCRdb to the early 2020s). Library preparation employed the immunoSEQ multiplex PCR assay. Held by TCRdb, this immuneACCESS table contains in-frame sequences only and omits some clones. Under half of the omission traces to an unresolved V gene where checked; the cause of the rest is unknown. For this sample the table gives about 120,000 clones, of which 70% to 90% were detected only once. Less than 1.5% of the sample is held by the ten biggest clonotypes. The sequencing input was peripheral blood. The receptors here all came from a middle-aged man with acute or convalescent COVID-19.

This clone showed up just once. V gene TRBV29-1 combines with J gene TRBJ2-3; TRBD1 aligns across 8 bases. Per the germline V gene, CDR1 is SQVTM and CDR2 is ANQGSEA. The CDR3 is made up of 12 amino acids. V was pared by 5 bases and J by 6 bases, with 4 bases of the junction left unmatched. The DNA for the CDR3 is TGCAGCGTTCGGACAGGGTACGATACGCAGTATTTT. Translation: CSVRTGYDTQYF.

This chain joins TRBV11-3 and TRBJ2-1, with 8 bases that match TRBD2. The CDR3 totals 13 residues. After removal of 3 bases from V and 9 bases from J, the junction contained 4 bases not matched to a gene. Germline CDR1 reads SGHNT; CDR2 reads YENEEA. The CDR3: CASSFASGGEQFF. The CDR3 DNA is TGTGCCAGCAGCTTCGCGAGCGGGGGTGAGCAGTTCTTC.

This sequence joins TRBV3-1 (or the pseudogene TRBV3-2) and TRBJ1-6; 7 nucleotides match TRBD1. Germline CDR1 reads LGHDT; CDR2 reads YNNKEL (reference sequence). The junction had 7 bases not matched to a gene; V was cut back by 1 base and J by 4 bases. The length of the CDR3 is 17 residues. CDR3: CASSQVRTGNYNSPLHF. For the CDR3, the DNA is TGTGCCAGCAGCCAAGTGAGGACAGGCAATTATAATTCACCCCTCCACTTT.

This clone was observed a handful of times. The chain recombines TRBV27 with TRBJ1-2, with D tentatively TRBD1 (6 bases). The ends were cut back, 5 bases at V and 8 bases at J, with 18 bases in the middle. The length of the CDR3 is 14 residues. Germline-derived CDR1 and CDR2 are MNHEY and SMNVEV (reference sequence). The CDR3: CASSQQAGAQGYTF. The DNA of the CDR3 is TGTGCCAGCAGTCAACAAGCAGGGGCGCAAGGCTACACCTTC.

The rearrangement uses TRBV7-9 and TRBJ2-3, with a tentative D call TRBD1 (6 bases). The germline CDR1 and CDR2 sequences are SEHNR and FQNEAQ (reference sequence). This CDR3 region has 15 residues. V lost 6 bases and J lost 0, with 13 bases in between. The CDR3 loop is CASSSGQQSTDTQYF. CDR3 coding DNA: TGTGCCAGCAGTTCGGGACAACAAAGCACAGATACGCAGTATTTT.

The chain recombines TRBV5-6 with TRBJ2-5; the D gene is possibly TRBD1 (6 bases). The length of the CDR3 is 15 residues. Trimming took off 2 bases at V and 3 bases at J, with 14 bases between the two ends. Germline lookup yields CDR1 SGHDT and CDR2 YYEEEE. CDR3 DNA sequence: TGTGCCAGCAGCTTACACAACAGGGTAGAAGAGACCCAGTACTTC. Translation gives CASSLHNRVEETQYF.

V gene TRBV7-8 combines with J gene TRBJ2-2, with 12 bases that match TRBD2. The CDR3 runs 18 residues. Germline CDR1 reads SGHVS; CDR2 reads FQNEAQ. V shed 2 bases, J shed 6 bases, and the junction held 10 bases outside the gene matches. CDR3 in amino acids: CASSLKLGLAGGAGELFF. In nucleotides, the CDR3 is TGTGCCAGCAGCTTAAAGCTGGGGCTAGCGGGGGGGGCCGGGGAGCTGTTTTTT.

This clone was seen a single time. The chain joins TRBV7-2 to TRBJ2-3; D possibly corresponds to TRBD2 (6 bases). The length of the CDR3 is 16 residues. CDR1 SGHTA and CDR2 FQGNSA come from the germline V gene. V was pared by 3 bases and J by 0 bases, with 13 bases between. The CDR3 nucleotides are TGTGCCAGCAGCTTTGGAGGGACTCTTAGCACAGATACGCAGTATTTT. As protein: CASSFGGTLSTDTQYF. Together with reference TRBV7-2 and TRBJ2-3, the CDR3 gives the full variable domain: GAGVSQSPSNKVTEKGKDVELRCDPISGHTALYWYRQSLGQGLEFLIYFQGNSAPDKSGLPSDRFSAERTGGSVSTLTIQRTQQEDSAVYLCASSFGGTLSTDTQYFGPGTRLTVL.

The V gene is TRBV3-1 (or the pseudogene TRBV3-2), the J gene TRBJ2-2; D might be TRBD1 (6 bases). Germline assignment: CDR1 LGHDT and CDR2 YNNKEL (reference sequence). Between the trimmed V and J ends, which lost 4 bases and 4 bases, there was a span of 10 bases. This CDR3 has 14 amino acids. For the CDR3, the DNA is TGTGCCAGCAGCCCGGGCAGGGGCACCGGGGAGCTGTTTTTT. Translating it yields CASSPGRGTGELFF.

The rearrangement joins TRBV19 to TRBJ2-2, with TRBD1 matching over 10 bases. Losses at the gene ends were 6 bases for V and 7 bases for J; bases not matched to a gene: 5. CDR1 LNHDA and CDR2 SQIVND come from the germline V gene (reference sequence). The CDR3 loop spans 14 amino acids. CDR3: CASRRQGADGELFF. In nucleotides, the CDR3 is TGTGCCAGTAGACGACAGGGGGCGGACGGGGAGCTGTTTTTT.

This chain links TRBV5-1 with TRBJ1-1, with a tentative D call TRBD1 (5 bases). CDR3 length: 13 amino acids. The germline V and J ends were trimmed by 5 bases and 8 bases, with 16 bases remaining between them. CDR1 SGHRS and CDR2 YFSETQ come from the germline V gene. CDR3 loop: CASSNAGFKEAFF. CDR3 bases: TGCGCCAGCAGTAACGCAGGGTTTAAAGAAGCTTTCTTT.

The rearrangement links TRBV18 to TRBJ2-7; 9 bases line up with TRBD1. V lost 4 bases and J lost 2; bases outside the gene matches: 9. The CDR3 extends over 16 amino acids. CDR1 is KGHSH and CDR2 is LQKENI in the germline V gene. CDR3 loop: CASSHPRGQGPYEQYF. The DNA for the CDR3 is TGTGCCAGCTCACATCCTCGGGGACAGGGACCCTACGAGCAGTACTTC.

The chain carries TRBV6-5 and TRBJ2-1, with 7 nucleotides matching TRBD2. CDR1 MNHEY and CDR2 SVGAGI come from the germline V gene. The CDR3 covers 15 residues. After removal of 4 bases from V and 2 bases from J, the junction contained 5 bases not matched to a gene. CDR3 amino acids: CASSSPAGAYNEQFF. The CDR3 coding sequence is TGTGCCAGCAGTTCCCCGGCGGGAGCCTACAATGAGCAGTTCTTC.

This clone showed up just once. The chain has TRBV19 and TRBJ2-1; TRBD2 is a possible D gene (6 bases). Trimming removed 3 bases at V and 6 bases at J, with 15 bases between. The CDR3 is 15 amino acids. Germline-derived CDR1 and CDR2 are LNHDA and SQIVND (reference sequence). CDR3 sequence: CASSITGTPANEQFF. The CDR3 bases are TGTGCCAGTAGTATCACCGGGACTCCAGCCAATGAGCAGTTCTTC.

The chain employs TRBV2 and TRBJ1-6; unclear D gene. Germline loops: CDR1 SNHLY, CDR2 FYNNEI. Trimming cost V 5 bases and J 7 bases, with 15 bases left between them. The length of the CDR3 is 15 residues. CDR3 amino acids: CASSSFPQINSPLHF. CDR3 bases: TGTGCCAGCAGTTCTTTCCCCCAGATCAATTCACCCCTCCACTTT.

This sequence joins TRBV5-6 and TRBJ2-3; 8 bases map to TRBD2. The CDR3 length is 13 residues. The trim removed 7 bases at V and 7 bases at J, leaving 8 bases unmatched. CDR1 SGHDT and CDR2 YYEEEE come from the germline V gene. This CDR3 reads CASHRAGGNTQYF. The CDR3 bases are TGTGCCAGCCACAGGGCGGGAGGAAATACGCAGTATTTT. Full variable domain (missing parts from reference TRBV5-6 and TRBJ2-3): DAGVTQSPTHLIKTRGQQVTLRCSPKSGHDTVSWYQQALGQGPQFIFQYYEEEERQRGNFPDRFSGHQFPNYSSELNVNALLLGDSALYLCASHRAGGNTQYFGPGTRLTVL.

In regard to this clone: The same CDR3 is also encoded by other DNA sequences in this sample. The CDR3 loop reads CSASRTGREPQHF. CDR3 nucleotide sequence: TGCAGTGCTAGTAGGACAGGGAGGGAGCCCCAGCATTTT. The chain employs TRBV20-1 and TRBJ1-5; TRBD1 matches at 8 bases. V gave up 3 bases and J gave up 8 bases; unmatched junction bases: 6. In germline, CDR1 is DFQATT, CDR2 SNEGSKA (reference sequence). The length of the CDR3 is 13 residues.

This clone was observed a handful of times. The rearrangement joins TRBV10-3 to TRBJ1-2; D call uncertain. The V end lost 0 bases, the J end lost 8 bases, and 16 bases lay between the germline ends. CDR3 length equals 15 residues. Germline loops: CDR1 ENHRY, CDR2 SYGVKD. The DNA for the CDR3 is TGTGCCATCAGTGAGTCGGGAGAGGCCGGAAGGGGCTACACCTTC. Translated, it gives CAISESGEAGRGYTF.

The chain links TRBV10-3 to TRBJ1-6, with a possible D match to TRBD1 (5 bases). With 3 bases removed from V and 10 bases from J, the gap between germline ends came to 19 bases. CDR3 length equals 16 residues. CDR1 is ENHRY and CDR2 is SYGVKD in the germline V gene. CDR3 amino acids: CAISERPPDGGSPLHF. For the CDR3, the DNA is TGTGCCATCAGTGAACGGCCTCCTGACGGGGGGTCACCCCTCCACTTT.

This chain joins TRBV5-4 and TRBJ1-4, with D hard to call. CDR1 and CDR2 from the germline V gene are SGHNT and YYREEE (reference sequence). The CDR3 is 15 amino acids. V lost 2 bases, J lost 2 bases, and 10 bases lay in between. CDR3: CASSFGVPTNEKLFF. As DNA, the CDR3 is TGTGCCAGCAGCTTCGGAGTCCCGACTAATGAAAAACTGTTTTTT. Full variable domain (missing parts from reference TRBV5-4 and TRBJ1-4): ETGVTQSPTHLIKTRGQQVTLRCSSQSGHNTVSWYQQALGQGPQFIFQYYREEENGRGNFPPRFSGLQFPNYSSELNVNALELDDSALYLCASSFGVPTNEKLFFGSGTQLSVL.

The CDR3 sequence: CASSWGQHEPGYTF. The CDR3, as DNA: TGTGCCAGCAGCTGGGGACAGCATGAACCCGGCTACACCTTC. The gene calls are TRBV7-8 and TRBJ1-2, with 7 positions matching TRBD1. The V segment lost 4 bases and the J segment 8 bases; nucleotides outside the gene matches: 10. The CDR3 extends over 14 amino acids. Germline CDR1 is SGHVS and CDR2 is FQNEAQ. The entire variable domain, with the rest obtained from reference TRBV7-8 and TRBJ1-2, is as follows: GAGVSQSPRYKVAKRGQDVALRCDPISGHVSLFWYQQALGQGPEFLTYFQNEAQLDKSGLPSDRFFAERPEGSVSTLKIQRTQQEDSAVYLCASSWGQHEPGYTFGSGTRLTVV.

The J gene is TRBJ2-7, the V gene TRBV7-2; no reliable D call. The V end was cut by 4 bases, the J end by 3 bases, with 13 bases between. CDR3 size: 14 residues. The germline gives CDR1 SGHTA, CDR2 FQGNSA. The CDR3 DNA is TGTGCCAGCAGCTCCATAGCCGCAGTCTACGAGCAGTACTTC. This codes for CASSSIAAVYEQYF.

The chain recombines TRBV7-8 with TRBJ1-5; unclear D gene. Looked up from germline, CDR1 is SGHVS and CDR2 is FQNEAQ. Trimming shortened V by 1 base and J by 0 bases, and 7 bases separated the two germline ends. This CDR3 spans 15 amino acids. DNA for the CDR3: TGTGCCAGCAGCTTAGATCCTTTTAGCAATCAGCCCCAGCATTTT. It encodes CASSLDPFSNQPQHF.

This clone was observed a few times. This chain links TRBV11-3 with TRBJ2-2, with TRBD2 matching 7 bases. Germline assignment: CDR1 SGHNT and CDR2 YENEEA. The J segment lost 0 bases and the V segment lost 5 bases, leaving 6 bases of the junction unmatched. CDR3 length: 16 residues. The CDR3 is CASSPGGGANTGELFF. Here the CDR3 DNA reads TGTGCCAGCAGCCCGGGGGGAGGAGCGAACACCGGGGAGCTGTTTTTT.

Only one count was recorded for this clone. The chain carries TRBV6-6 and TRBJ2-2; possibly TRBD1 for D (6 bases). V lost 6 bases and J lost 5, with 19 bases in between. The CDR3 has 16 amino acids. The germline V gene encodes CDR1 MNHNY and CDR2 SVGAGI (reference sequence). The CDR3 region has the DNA TGTGCCAGCAGCCCCCAGGGGATTGGGGGAACCGGGGAGCTGTTTTTT. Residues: CASSPQGIGGTGELFF.

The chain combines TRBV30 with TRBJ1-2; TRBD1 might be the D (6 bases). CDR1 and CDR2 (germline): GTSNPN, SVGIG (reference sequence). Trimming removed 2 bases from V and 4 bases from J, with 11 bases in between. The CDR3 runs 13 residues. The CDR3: CAWSRGRGYGYTF. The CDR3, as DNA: TGTGCCTGGAGTCGTGGCAGGGGCTATGGCTACACCTTC.